The source of this T cell receptor (beta chain) is a study of cytomegalovirus exposure and HLA in healthy donors. Study-wide findings and caveats: Rare TCR sequences dominated, though some public TCRs recurred in many donors.

On this clone: The antigen remains undetermined. One junction end disagrees with the germline gene, perhaps due to a read error.

In the PCR, 60 Vbeta and 13 Jbeta primers were used. The protocol was immunoSEQ multiplex PCR, while the TCRdb copy is restricted to in-frame clones and leaves out a portion. The table lists 160,000 or so clones, around 69% of them singletons, with 2.8% in the top ten. This CDR3 contains 12 residues. Germline-derived CDR1 and CDR2 are SEHNR and FQNEAQ (reference sequence). This chain connects TRBV7-9 to TRBJ2-1, with D unclear. The sequence was obtained from a woman in her 30s in good health and CMV-seronegative. Sequences were obtained from PBMCs. The CDR3 DNA reads TGTTCCAGCAGCTTAATTTCAGATGAGCAGTTCTTC. Translated: CSSSLISDEQFF. The complete variable domain, with remaining parts taken from reference TRBV7-9 and TRBJ2-1, reads DTGVSQNPRHKITKRGQNVTFRCDPISEHNRLYWYRQTLGQGPEFLTYFQNEAQLEKSRLLSDRFSAERPKGSFSTLEIQRTEQGDSAMYLCSSSLISDEQFFGPGTRLTVL.